This T cell receptor (beta chain) was profiled in a study of identical twins. Study-wide findings and caveats: High-abundance cord blood beta clonotypes had fewer insertions; memory repertoires showed none.

TCRdb independently ran MiXCR on the 5' RACE reads; one entry per CDR3 protein. The sample consists of around 290,000 distinct CDR3 sequences, around 9.7% of them appearing once. This clonotype was seen many times. Its antigen is currently unknown. Germline lookup yields CDR1 DFQATT and CDR2 SNEGSKA (reference sequence). V was clipped by 0 bases and J by 8 bases, with 23 bases between them. This CDR3 is built from 17 residues. This same sample was also part of a study on yellow fever vaccine responses in identical twins.

Sequenced sample: CD8+ T cells sorted from blood. This rearrangement joins TRBV20-1 to TRBJ2-1; D tentatively reads TRBD1 or TRBD2 (5 bases each). The TCR was taken from a woman aged 18-29 years in good health. In DNA form, the CDR3 reads TGCAGTGCTAGAGATGGGCTGGGGCTAGCAGGTTTTTATGAGCAGTTCTTC. It translates to CSARDGLGLAGFYEQFF.